The clone carrying this T cell receptor (beta chain) has at least ten counts. Regarding time point: newly diagnosed GD, antithyroid drugs for less than 3 months. From PBMCs, RNA was extracted and then used to make the TCR library. CDR1 SGHRS and CDR2 YFSETQ come from the germline V gene. This CDR3 is 14 amino acids long. The junction had 4 bases not matched to a gene; V was cut back by 0 bases and J by 5 bases. The sample is drawn from a study of regulatory T cells in long-lasting Graves disease. Arm-PCR of CDR3 regions with iRepertoire HTBI primers generated TCR beta libraries. Each CDR3 protein is one row after TCRdb ran MiXCR on the multiplex PCR reads. The data hold some 400,000 distinct CDR3 sequences, with 14% to 15% observed a single time. These data are also associated with another study on T cells in Graves' hyperthyroidism and ophthalmopathy. From that study: TCR CDR3 underwent first-round RT-PCR with the HTBI primer set.

The rearrangement joins TRBV5-1 to TRBJ2-5, with 7 bases identical to TRBD1. The sequence was obtained from a woman in her thirties with Graves disease. The sample in question was peripheral blood mononuclear cells (PBMCs), obtained at new diagnosis, from a patient treated with antithyroid drugs. The CDR3 region is CASSLEQGMETQYF. The DNA of the CDR3 is TGCGCCAGCAGCTTGGAACAGGGGATGGAGACCCAGTACTTC.